These 5 T cell receptor beta chains originate from one sample sequenced in a study of cytomegalovirus exposure and HLA in healthy donors. Here immunoSEQ multiplex PCR was the method, and the copy in TCRdb shows in-frame clones only, minus some. The data show 110,000 to 150,000 clones, approximately 90% seen once. Specimen: PBMCs. The source of these receptors is a man aged 18 to 35 in good health and CMV-seronegative.

The chain links TRBV2 to TRBJ1-1; tentatively, D is TRBD1 (5 bases). CDR1 SNHLY and CDR2 FYNNEI come from the germline V gene. V was cut by 5 bases and J by 3 bases, with 13 bases left in between. The CDR3 length is 14 residues. The CDR3 is CASSLPRGYTEAFF. In DNA form, the CDR3 reads TGTGCCAGCAGTCTTCCGCGGGGGTACACTGAAGCTTTCTTT.

The rearrangement links TRBV28 to TRBJ1-4, with D possibly being TRBD1 (6 bases). Trimming removed 5 bases from V and 0 bases from J, with 13 bases in between. Germline V gene lookup returns CDR1 MDHEN and CDR2 SYDVKM. The CDR3 consists of 16 residues. In DNA, the CDR3 is TGTGCCAGCAGTATTACAGGGTCCTCAACTAATGAAAAACTGTTTTTT. Protein product: CASSITGSSTNEKLFF.

The chain employs TRBV6-5 and TRBJ2-3; 12 bases fit TRBD2. This CDR3 is 15 amino acids long. The V gene end was trimmed by 6 bases and the J gene end by 5 bases; junction bases not matched to a gene: 6. Per germline, CDR1 MNHEY and CDR2 SVGAGI. CDR3 DNA: TGTGCCAGCAGCTTACTAGCGGGAGGAGGAGATACGCAGTATTTT. Amino acid sequence: CASSLLAGGGDTQYF.

This chain uses TRBV6-1 with TRBJ2-3; TRBD2 is a possible D gene (5 bases). V dropped 4 bases and J dropped 3 bases, with 11 bases sitting between them. Germline loops: CDR1 MNHNS, CDR2 SASEGT. The length of the CDR3 is 14 residues. The chain's CDR3 is CASSVVGETDTQYF. The CDR3 DNA reads TGTGCCAGCAGTGTGGTCGGGGAGACAGATACGCAGTATTTT.

The gene calls are TRBV6-6 and TRBJ2-7; TRBD2 matches 12 bases. The length of the CDR3 is 15 residues. Germline V CDR1 and CDR2: MNHNY, SVGAGI (reference sequence). Trimming cost V 4 bases and J 0 bases; bases outside gene matches: 1. The CDR3 nucleotides read TGTGCCAGCAGTTCGACTAGCGGGGGCTCCTACGAGCAGTACTTC. It codes for CASSSTSGGSYEQYF.